The 24 T cell receptor beta chains in this list originate from one sample, sequenced in a study of identical twins. One entry per CDR3 protein, called by TCRdb with MiXCR from the 5' RACE reads. The sample carries 510,000 or so distinct CDR3 sequences, 13% to 15% recorded once. These data also formed part of another study, on yellow fever vaccine responses in identical twins.

The source material was CD4+ T cells sorted from blood. Every receptor here comes from a woman aged 18-29 years in good health.

This clonotype has a handful of counts. This sequence joins TRBV4-1 and TRBJ2-1, with D hard to call. Germline V CDR1 and CDR2: MGHRA, YSYEKL. V lost 2 bases, J lost 0 bases, and 8 bases lay in between. The CDR3 runs to 15 residues. The CDR3 bases are TGCGCCAGCAGCCAAACCCCGAGCTCCTACAATGAGCAGTTCTTC. This sequence encodes CASSQTPSSYNEQFF.

The chain has TRBV2 and TRBJ2-1; 11 bases line up with TRBD2. CDR1 SNHLY and CDR2 FYNNEI come from the germline V gene. The CDR3 consists of 15 residues. V trimming: 5 bases; J trimming: 7 bases; junction bases outside the gene matches: 7. In DNA form, the CDR3 reads TGTGCCAGCAGTCCTTATAGCGGGAGGGCGAATGAGCAGTTCTTC. As protein: CASSPYSGRANEQFF.

CDR3 bases: TGTGCCAGCAGTCCGGACAGTTCACCCCTCCACTTT. It translates to CASSPDSSPLHF. The rearrangement uses TRBV25-1 and TRBJ1-6; D is possibly TRBD1 (6 bases). Germline CDR1 reads MGHDK; CDR2 reads SYGVNS. The CDR3 sequence is 12 residues long. V gave up 5 bases and J gave up 9 bases, with 8 bases separating them.

CDR3 protein: CASSLLIGQGIYEQYF. In nucleotides, the CDR3 is TGTGCCAGCAGTTTATTGATCGGACAGGGGATTTACGAGCAGTACTTC. V gene TRBV28 combines with J gene TRBJ2-7, with 9 positions matching TRBD1. The trim removed 1 base at V and 4 bases at J, leaving 8 bases unmatched. The CDR3 has 16 amino acids. The germline gives CDR1 MDHEN, CDR2 SYDVKM.

The DNA for the CDR3 is TGCAGCGTTGAAGTGGTAGGGACAGGGGCGAGCACTGAAGCTTTCTTT. Residues: CSVEVVGTGASTEAFF. The V call is TRBV29-1, the J call TRBJ1-1; 10 nucleotides agree with TRBD1. CDR1 is SQVTM and CDR2 is ANQGSEA in the germline V gene. Losses at the gene ends were 1 base for V and 4 bases for J; bases not matched to a gene: 9. The length of the CDR3 is 16 residues.

This clonotype was observed a handful of times. The V and J genes are TRBV21-1 and TRBJ2-7. TRBV21-1 has pseudogene status. This CDR3 has 14 amino acids. CDR3 in DNA: TGTGCCAGCAGCACCCAGCCGACCGGCTACGAGCAGTACTTC. This codes for CASSTQPTGYEQYF.

This clonotype turned up a few times. The chain is built from TRBV2 and TRBJ2-2, with 12 bases aligning to TRBD2. V lost 7 bases and J lost 3; bases outside the gene matches: 15. The CDR3 length is 19 residues. Germline CDR1 reads SNHLY; CDR2 reads FYNNEI. In DNA form, the CDR3 reads TGTGCCAGCAATTCCCCGGTAGCTAGCGGGGGGGCGTACACCGGGGAGCTGTTTTTT. This codes for CASNSPVASGGAYTGELFF.

The sample holds many counts of this clonotype. Sequence at one end of the junction differs from germline and may be a read error. The chain links TRBV12-3 or TRBV12-4 to TRBJ2-1; unclear D gene. CDR3 length: 14 residues. CDR3 in amino acids: CASSLGTAYNEQFF. DNA of the CDR3: TGTGCCAGCAGCTTAGGTACTGCCTACAATGAGCAGTTCTTC.

This clonotype appeared a few times. Written as DNA, the CDR3 is TGTGCCACCAGCCTGACTAGCGGGACCTACAATGAGCAGTTCTTC. Translation: CATSLTSGTYNEQFF. The chain is built from TRBV15 and TRBJ2-1; 11 bases are a match to TRBD2. This CDR3 comprises 15 residues. Per germline, CDR1 LNHNV and CDR2 YYDKDF (reference sequence). With 5 bases clipped from V and 2 bases from J, the junction kept 2 bases outside the gene matches.

This chain uses TRBV6-5 with TRBJ2-1; D is unresolved. CDR1 and CDR2 from the germline V gene are MNHEY and SVGAGI. Between the trimmed V and J ends, which lost 0 bases and 7 bases, there was a span of 13 bases. This CDR3 is built from 15 residues. The CDR3 is CASSYSVATGNEQFF. CDR3 nucleotides: TGTGCCAGCAGTTACTCGGTAGCAACCGGGAATGAGCAGTTCTTC.

This clonotype was seen only a few times. The rearrangement uses TRBV12-3 or TRBV12-4 and TRBJ1-3; TRBD1 might be the D (6 bases). V was trimmed by 6 bases and J by 0 bases, leaving 18 bases between them. CDR3 length equals 17 residues. The CDR3 sequence: CASSPRGGLDSGNTIYF. The CDR3 DNA sequence: TGTGCCAGCAGCCCCCGCGGGGGCCTGGACTCTGGAAACACCATATATTTT.

This clonotype was observed a handful of times. The rearrangement links TRBV7-9 to TRBJ2-7; 7 bases match TRBD1. V gave up 5 bases and J gave up 6 bases; unmatched junction bases: 4. The germline gives CDR1 SEHNR, CDR2 FQNEAQ (reference sequence). This CDR3 region has 12 residues. CDR3: CASSPRTGEQYF. CDR3 DNA: TGTGCCAGCAGCCCCCGGACAGGCGAGCAGTACTTC.

This rearrangement joins TRBV12-3 or TRBV12-4 to TRBJ2-6; 8 bases are shared with TRBD1. V was clipped by 6 bases and J by 4 bases; unmatched bases: 8. The CDR3 length is 16 residues. CDR3 DNA sequence: TGTGCCAGCAGGGCCAGGACAGGGTCCGGGGCCAACGTCCTGACTTTC. Residues: CASRARTGSGANVLTF.

Written as DNA, the CDR3 is TGTGCCAGCAGCTTAATAGGGGATTCACCCCTCCACTTT. Protein product: CASSLIGDSPLHF. The chain recombines TRBV7-3 with TRBJ1-6; D might be TRBD1 (5 bases). The CDR3 is made up of 13 amino acids. Trimming cost V 1 base and J 8 bases, with 6 bases left between them. Germline V gene lookup returns CDR1 SGHTA and CDR2 FQGTGA.

The J gene is TRBJ2-4, the V gene TRBV7-2; TRBD2 agrees at 10 bases. V was pared by 5 bases and J by 6 bases, with 4 bases of the junction left unmatched. The CDR3 has 14 residues. Germline CDR1 and CDR2: SGHTA and FQGNSA. In DNA, the CDR3 is TGTGCCAGCAGCCCAGGACTAGCGGCAAACATTCAGTACTTC. It yields the protein CASSPGLAANIQYF.

As DNA, the CDR3 is TGTGCCAGCAGCTCACCGGGACAGGGGGCTGACGAGCAGTACTTC. Its protein is CASSSPGQGADEQYF. V usage is TRBV5-4 and J usage is TRBJ2-7; TRBD1 matches at 12 bases. The ends lost 3 bases at V and 5 bases at J; junction bases unmatched: 6. The CDR3 is 15 residues long. Germline CDR1 reads SGHNT; CDR2 reads YYREEE (reference sequence).

The J gene is TRBJ2-2, the V gene TRBV11-2, with a tentative D call TRBD2 (7 bases). Trimming took 6 bases from V and 3 from J, leaving 11 bases between them. The germline CDR1 and CDR2 sequences are SGHAT and FQNNGV. The CDR3 has 14 amino acids. The CDR3 nucleotides read TGTGCCAGCAGAGGGGGGGATTACACCGGGGAGCTGTTTTTT. It codes for CASRGGDYTGELFF.

There are a few counts of this clonotype. The V and J genes are TRBV2 and TRBJ2-1, with D uncertain. CDR3 length equals 17 residues. With 4 bases removed from V and 0 bases from J, the gap between germline ends came to 16 bases. Germline V gene data show CDR1 as SNHLY and CDR2 as FYNNEI. CDR3 sequence: CASSGREYVSSYNEQFF. DNA of the CDR3: TGTGCCAGCAGTGGAAGGGAATACGTCAGCTCCTACAATGAGCAGTTCTTC.

V gene TRBV6-5 combines with J gene TRBJ1-5, with D unclear. Trimming cost V 0 bases and J 1 base, with 7 bases left between them. The CDR3 is 15 amino acids. Per the germline V gene, CDR1 is MNHEY and CDR2 is SVGAGI. In DNA form, the CDR3 reads TGTGCCAGCAGTTACTCGGCGAAGAGCAATCAGCCCCAGCATTTT. Encoded protein: CASSYSAKSNQPQHF.

The chain is built from TRBV24-1 and TRBJ2-1, with D unresolved. Germline loops: CDR1 KGHDR, CDR2 SFDVKD. V was shortened by 4 bases and J by 9 bases, with 12 bases between the two germline ends. The CDR3 is made up of 13 amino acids. The CDR3 bases are TGTGCCACCAGTGACGCCCCGACACGTGAGCAGTTCTTC. This encodes CATSDAPTREQFF.

This clonotype has more than one count but fewer than ten. The chain links TRBV29-1 to TRBJ2-2, with no clear D. Germline-derived CDR1 and CDR2 are SQVTM and ANQGSEA. V was shortened by 7 bases and J by 6 bases, with 15 bases between the two germline ends. The CDR3 sequence is 13 residues long. CDR3 protein: CSGKEPKAGELFF. For the CDR3, the DNA is TGCAGCGGGAAGGAGCCCAAGGCCGGGGAGCTGTTTTTT.

This clonotype was recorded a few times. J is TRBJ1-1 and V is TRBV5-1; 11 bases line up with TRBD1. The CDR3 runs to 20 residues. CDR1 SGHRS and CDR2 YFSETQ come from the germline V gene. The V gene end was trimmed by 0 bases and the J gene end by 1 base; junction bases not matched to a gene: 14. CDR3 protein: CASSLDGRWGQGGKNTEAFF. The CDR3 DNA sequence: TGCGCCAGCAGCTTGGATGGGCGGTGGGGACAGGGGGGAAAGAACACTGAAGCTTTCTTT.

This clonotype showed up many times. The chain recombines TRBV12-3 or TRBV12-4 with TRBJ1-1, with D uncertain. This CDR3 is 14 amino acids long. V dropped 3 bases and J dropped 6 bases, with 14 bases sitting between them. The CDR3 bases are TGTGCCAGCAGTTTTGGGGTTGTGTTCCCTGAAGCTTTCTTT. It specifies CASSFGVVFPEAFF.

The chain links TRBV6-4 to TRBJ2-7; a possible D gene is TRBD2 (5 bases). From germline, CDR1 is MRHNA and CDR2 SNTAGT. V was pared by 0 bases and J by 4 bases, with 10 bases between. The CDR3 totals 14 residues. CDR3 in DNA: TGTGCCAGCAGTGACTCTTATCGGGATTACGAGCAGTACTTC. Encoded protein: CASSDSYRDYEQYF.